Below are 31 T cell receptor beta chains sequenced from a single sample in a study of T cell responses to AZD1222 COVID-19 vaccine. Profiling relied on immunoSEQ multiplex PCR, and the TCRdb table lists in-frame clones only, not all of them. Of around 270,000 clones listed, about 94% are singletons. Here the sequenced sample was peripheral blood, taken 28 days after the second AZD1222 dose. Receptor source: an adult who received the AZD1222 COVID-19 vaccine.

The chain couples TRBV4-1 to TRBJ1-1; no definite D call. CDR1 and CDR2 from the germline V gene are MGHRA and YSYEKL. The CDR3 covers 15 residues. V was shortened by 4 bases and J by 5 bases, with 17 bases between the two germline ends. CDR3 amino acids: CASSPFGQKFTEAFF. CDR3 coding DNA: TGCGCCAGCAGCCCCTTCGGGCAGAAATTTACTGAAGCTTTCTTT.

The chain is built from TRBV20-1 and TRBJ2-1, with D unresolved. Germline loops: CDR1 DFQATT, CDR2 SNEGSKA (reference sequence). V was shortened by 3 bases and J by 4 bases, with 13 bases between the two germline ends. The CDR3 is 14 amino acids. Here the CDR3 DNA reads TGCAGTGCTAGTCCGGGCGGAAATTACAATGAGCAGTTCTTC. Translation gives CSASPGGNYNEQFF.

V is TRBV4-3 and J is TRBJ2-1; 9 bases align to TRBD1. The CDR3 spans 15 residues. The germline CDR1 and CDR2 sequences are LGHNA and YSLEER. The ends lost 2 bases at V and 7 bases at J; junction bases unmatched: 6. The CDR3 DNA sequence: TGCGCCAGCAGCCAACAACAGGGGGCGGGGAATGAGCAGTTCTTC. Its translation is CASSQQQGAGNEQFF.

V and J are TRBV5-1 and TRBJ2-7, with D perhaps TRBD2 (6 bases). V was shortened by 0 bases and J by 2 bases, with 15 bases between the two germline ends. The germline V gene encodes CDR1 SGHRS and CDR2 YFSETQ. The CDR3 runs 16 residues. The CDR3 is CASSLGFGGPTYEQYF. Written as DNA, the CDR3 is TGCGCCAGCAGCTTGGGATTCGGGGGACCAACCTACGAGCAGTACTTC.

The V call is TRBV6-2 or TRBV6-3, the J call TRBJ2-7, with D uncertain. Trimming pared 6 bases from V and 0 bases from J, leaving 15 bases between. Germline CDR1 is MNHEY and CDR2 is SVGEGT. The CDR3 runs 15 residues. This CDR3 reads CASSPEWVTSYEQYF. DNA of the CDR3: TGTGCCAGCAGCCCCGAGTGGGTTACCTCCTACGAGCAGTACTTC.

The chain couples TRBV7-2 to TRBJ2-5; TRBD2 aligns across 11 bases. V lost 5 bases to trimming and J lost 3 bases; unmatched junction nucleotides: 11. CDR1 SGHTA and CDR2 FQGNSA come from the germline V gene. The CDR3 is 17 residues long. CDR3 protein: CASSPGYLLAGEETQYF. In DNA, the CDR3 is TGTGCCAGCAGCCCTGGCTACTTACTAGCGGGGGAAGAGACCCAGTACTTC. Based on the CDR3 plus reference TRBV7-2 and TRBJ2-5, the full variable domain is GAGVSQSPSNKVTEKGKDVELRCDPISGHTALYWYRQSLGQGLEFLIYFQGNSAPDKSGLPSDRFSAERTGGSVSTLTIQRTQQEDSAVYLCASSPGYLLAGEETQYFGPGTRLLVL.

This sequence joins TRBV9 and TRBJ2-7; 7 bases line up with TRBD2. J lost 5 bases, V lost 0 bases, and 8 bases had no gene match. CDR1 and CDR2 (germline): SGDLS, YYNGEE. The CDR3 loop spans 15 amino acids. The CDR3 sequence is CASSVAVGGPDEQYF. As DNA, the CDR3 is TGTGCCAGCAGCGTAGCGGTGGGAGGGCCAGACGAGCAGTACTTC.

V gene TRBV9 combines with J gene TRBJ2-5, with D perhaps TRBD1 (6 bases). V gave up 4 bases and J gave up 4 bases, with 14 bases separating them. Germline V lookup: CDR1 SGDLS, CDR2 YYNGEE. This CDR3 comprises 14 residues. The DNA for the CDR3 is TGTGCCAGCAGCAAAACAGGGTTCGGAGAGACCCAGTACTTC. Translating gives CASSKTGFGETQYF. Looking up the rest from reference TRBV9 and TRBJ2-5 gives the full variable domain: DSGVTQTPKHLITATGQRVTLRCSPRSGDLSVYWYQQSLDQGLQFLIQYYNGEERAKGNILERFSAQQFPDLHSELNLSSLELGDSALYFCASSKTGFGETQYFGPGTRLLVL.

The sample holds a few counts of this clone. The V call is TRBV5-4, the J call TRBJ2-2, with 9 bases fitting TRBD2. The CDR3 runs 16 residues. Unmatched junction bases numbered 3, after V lost 3 bases and J lost 0 bases. Germline V gene data show CDR1 as SGHNT and CDR2 as YYREEE (reference sequence). CDR3 DNA: TGTGCCAGCAGCTCTAGCGGGGCCTCGAACACCGGGGAGCTGTTTTTT. Translating gives CASSSSGASNTGELFF.

V and J are TRBV6-2 or TRBV6-3 and TRBJ2-1, with 7 bases fitting TRBD2. The CDR3 has 14 residues. The junction had 4 bases not matched to a gene; V was cut back by 5 bases and J by 3 bases. Germline loops: CDR1 MNHEY, CDR2 SVGEGT. CDR3 residues: CASSDRTSYNEQFF. CDR3 coding DNA: TGTGCCAGCAGTGACCGGACTAGCTACAATGAGCAGTTCTTC.

The V call is TRBV6-5, the J call TRBJ1-1; a possible D gene is TRBD1 (5 bases). The CDR3 spans 14 residues. Germline CDR1 and CDR2: MNHEY and SVGAGI. Deletions cut 2 bases from V and 1 base from J, with 8 bases between. The CDR3 spells CASSYPGRNTEAFF. CDR3 DNA: TGTGCCAGCAGTTACCCGGGACGGAACACTGAAGCTTTCTTT.

The CDR3 here is CASRELAGGFGEQFF. Here the CDR3 DNA reads TGCGCCAGCAGGGAACTAGCGGGAGGGTTCGGTGAGCAGTTCTTC. The chain uses TRBV4-1 and TRBJ2-1, with 13 bases lining up with TRBD2. CDR3 length: 15 amino acids. In germline, CDR1 is MGHRA, CDR2 YSYEKL. The junction had 8 bases not matched to a gene; V was cut back by 6 bases and J by 9 bases.

The chain carries TRBV27 and TRBJ2-7, with a tentative D call TRBD2 (6 bases). The length of the CDR3 is 14 residues. The V gene's germline CDR1 is MNHEY and CDR2 SMNVEV (reference sequence). V dropped 3 bases and J dropped 0 bases, with 9 bases sitting between them. The chain's CDR3 is CASSFGDSSYEQYF. CDR3 DNA: TGTGCCAGCAGTTTTGGGGACTCCTCCTACGAGCAGTACTTC.

The rearrangement joins TRBV28 to TRBJ1-5; no firm D call. Germline V gives CDR1 MDHEN, CDR2 SYDVKM. V gave up 5 bases and J gave up 15 bases, with 14 bases separating them. The CDR3 loop spans 11 amino acids. The CDR3 DNA is TGTGCCAGCAGTACAGATCACAACGGGCATTTT. It encodes CASSTDHNGHF.

CDR3 in DNA: TGTGCCAGCAGCCAGTATAATGAAAAACTGTTTTTT. Its protein product is CASSQYNEKLFF. The chain uses TRBV11-2 and TRBJ1-4; no firm D call. CDR1 SGHAT and CDR2 FQNNGV come from the germline V gene. This CDR3 has 12 amino acids. V lost 5 bases and J lost 4, with 5 bases in between.

This chain links TRBV6-5 with TRBJ2-5; no firm D call. V was pared by 8 bases and J by 5 bases, with 9 bases between. The germline CDR1 and CDR2 sequences are MNHEY and SVGAGI. The CDR3 is made up of 11 amino acids. Written as DNA, the CDR3 is TGTGCCAGCCGCAGGTCGGAGACCCAGTACTTC. It encodes CASRRSETQYF.

The chain carries TRBV5-6 and TRBJ2-7; D is possibly TRBD2 (7 bases). V gave up 9 bases and J gave up 0 bases, with 22 bases separating them. Germline V lookup: CDR1 SGHDT, CDR2 YYEEEE. The CDR3 covers 16 residues. The CDR3 DNA is TGTGCCACCCGCGCATGGGGAGGGGGAGTCTCCTACGAGCAGTACTTC. It codes for CATRAWGGGVSYEQYF.

The rearrangement links TRBV28 to TRBJ2-2; D may be TRBD1 (5 bases). The CDR3 contains 16 residues. V dropped 7 bases and J dropped 7 bases, with 22 bases sitting between them. Per the germline V gene, CDR1 is MDHEN and CDR2 is SYDVKM. For the CDR3, the DNA is TGTGCCAGCACCTCCCTGGGCGTAGGGGTGGACGGGGAGCTGTTTTTT. It specifies CASTSLGVGVDGELFF.

The CDR3 spells CASSYNRFSALYEQYF. As DNA, the CDR3 is TGTGCCAGCAGCTACAACAGGTTCTCTGCCCTATACGAGCAGTACTTC. The chain couples TRBV5-5 to TRBJ2-7; possible D gene TRBD1, 5 bases. Germline V CDR1 and CDR2: SGHKS, YYEKEE (reference sequence). V was trimmed by 3 bases and J by 4 bases, leaving 20 bases between them. The CDR3 is 16 amino acids.

This rearrangement joins TRBV2 to TRBJ2-3, with 10 bases fitting TRBD1. This CDR3 has 14 amino acids. Per the germline V gene, CDR1 is SNHLY and CDR2 is FYNNEI. Germline trimming cut 11 bases from V and 5 bases from J; bases unmatched to any gene: 10. The CDR3 loop is CAGTGTGVRDTQYF. CDR3 coding DNA: TGTGCCGGAACCGGGACAGGGGTCAGAGATACGCAGTATTTT. Full variable domain (missing parts from reference TRBV2 and TRBJ2-3): EPEVTQTPSHQVTQMGQEVILRCVPISNHLYFYWYRQILGQKVEFLVSFYNNEISEKSEIFDDQFSVERPDGSNFTLKIRSTKLEDSAMYFCAGTGTGVRDTQYFGPGTRLTVL.

The rearrangement joins TRBV14 to TRBJ2-5, with TRBD1 as a possible D gene (5 bases). V was trimmed by 0 bases and J by 3 bases, leaving 8 bases between them. This CDR3 region has 14 residues. The germline gives CDR1 SGHDN, CDR2 FVKESK. The CDR3: CASSQDPGKETQYF. The CDR3, as DNA: TGTGCCAGCAGCCAAGATCCAGGGAAAGAGACCCAGTACTTC.

The rearrangement links TRBV2 to TRBJ1-4; 9 bases line up with TRBD1. V was pared by 6 bases and J by 6 bases, with 14 bases of the junction left unmatched. This CDR3 contains 17 residues. CDR1 and CDR2 (germline): SNHLY, FYNNEI. The CDR3 region has the DNA TGTGCCAGCAGCCCGGGACAGGGACGAACTGGCTATGAAAAACTGTTTTTT. As protein: CASSPGQGRTGYEKLFF.

The rearrangement links TRBV19 to TRBJ1-1; a weak D match, TRBD1 (6 bases). Germline V gene lookup returns CDR1 LNHDA and CDR2 SQIVND (reference sequence). The V gene lost 5 bases and the J gene lost 0 bases, with 13 bases spanning the gap. This CDR3 contains 15 residues. This CDR3 reads CASSVLDRLNTEAFF. The CDR3, as DNA: TGTGCCAGTAGTGTCCTGGACAGATTGAACACTGAAGCTTTCTTT.

The CDR3 protein is CASSLDGSRQGEQFF. CDR3 coding DNA: TGTGCCAGCAGTTTAGACGGCAGCCGCCAGGGTGAGCAGTTCTTC. This rearrangement joins TRBV27 to TRBJ2-1; perhaps TRBD1 as D (5 bases). The CDR3 is 15 amino acids. V was cut by 2 bases and J by 9 bases, with 17 bases left in between. CDR1 MNHEY and CDR2 SMNVEV come from the germline V gene (reference sequence).

This chain uses TRBV28 with TRBJ1-1, with D unclear. This CDR3 contains 13 residues. Deletions cut 7 bases from V and 0 bases from J, with 9 bases between. CDR1 is MDHEN, CDR2 SYDVKM, per germline. The CDR3 sequence: CASIGRMNTEAFF. CDR3 coding DNA: TGTGCCAGCATCGGCCGAATGAACACTGAAGCTTTCTTT.

The genes are TRBV27 and TRBJ2-2; 10 bases agree with TRBD2. CDR1 and CDR2 from the germline V gene are MNHEY and SMNVEV (reference sequence). V lost 0 bases, J lost 1 base, and 2 bases stayed unmatched. The CDR3 extends over 17 amino acids. The CDR3 region is CASSLSGLAWNTGELFF. The CDR3 bases are TGTGCCAGCAGTTTATCGGGACTAGCGTGGAACACCGGGGAGCTGTTTTTT.

The genes are TRBV12-3 or TRBV12-4 and TRBJ1-2, with 7 bases matching TRBD1. V shed 10 bases and J 12 bases; nucleotides not matched to a gene: 17. The CDR3 has 13 amino acids. CDR3 coding DNA: TGTGCCACCAACGAGGGGCGACAGGGTGGGAACACCTTC. Protein sequence: CATNEGRQGGNTF.

This clone is a singleton in its sample. The genes are TRBV7-2 and TRBJ2-7; TRBD2 agrees at 14 bases. V was clipped by 1 base and J by 7 bases; unmatched bases: 3. From germline, CDR1 is SGHTA and CDR2 FQGNSA. The CDR3 covers 15 residues. The CDR3 region is CASSLGGLAGEEQYF. The DNA of the CDR3 is TGTGCCAGCAGCTTAGGGGGACTAGCGGGAGAGGAGCAGTACTTC.

The chain carries TRBV6-5 and TRBJ2-7, with 11 bases matching TRBD2. The CDR3 contains 14 residues. The germline gives CDR1 MNHEY, CDR2 SVGAGI. The trim removed 6 bases at V and 3 bases at J, leaving 4 bases unmatched. The CDR3 coding sequence is TGTGCCAGCAGCCTGGGACTAGCGGACTACGAGCAGTACTTC. This gives the protein CASSLGLADYEQYF.

This clone turned up a few times. V gene TRBV5-1 combines with J gene TRBJ2-1; D unclear. The CDR3 is 15 amino acids. Germline-derived CDR1 and CDR2 are SGHRS and YFSETQ. V lost 0 bases and J 8 bases, leaving 15 bases between the germline ends. CDR3 nucleotide sequence: TGCGCCAGCAGCTTGGGCTGGGCCGATGTCTATGAGCAGTTCTTC. Translating it yields CASSLGWADVYEQFF.

DNA of the CDR3: TGTGCCAGTAGCTCGACAGGGGCCGGGGAGCTGTTTTTT. This translates into CASSSTGAGELFF. This chain joins TRBV19 and TRBJ2-2; TRBD1 agrees at 8 bases. The germline V gene has CDR1 LNHDA and CDR2 SQIVND (reference sequence). The CDR3 runs to 13 residues. V was clipped by 6 bases and J by 6 bases; unmatched bases: 3.